One sample yielded the 31 T cell receptor beta chains listed below, sequenced in a study of T cells expressing NK-cell markers. Reprocessing the 5' RACE reads, TCRdb reports a single entry for every CDR3 protein and omits DNA. The ten top clones account for 3% to 4.5%, within a sample of 500,000 to 700,000 distinct CDR3 sequences. The material sequenced was blood T cells: a sorted CD56 or NKG2C T cell subset, CD4+ or CD8+ T cells, or bulk PBMC T cells (not recorded which). The receptors originated from a man younger than 35 in good health.

This chain uses TRBV10-3 with TRBJ1-2; checking the TCRdb D call of TRBD1 is not possible without DNA. There are 13 residues in the CDR3. CDR1 ENHRY and CDR2 SYGVKD come from the germline V gene. The CDR3 loop is CAMGTEANYGYTF.

The gene calls are TRBV6-5 and TRBJ2-7; the D call from TCRdb, TRBD2, cannot be confirmed without DNA. The CDR3 spans 13 residues. Germline V CDR1 and CDR2: MNHEY, SVGAGI. CDR3 region: CASSLTSGSEQYF.

The chain carries TRBV20-1 and TRBJ2-5; TCRdb returns TRBD2, unconfirmable since there is no DNA. CDR1 DFQATT and CDR2 SNEGSKA come from the germline V gene (reference sequence). The CDR3 is 15 residues long. Here the CDR3 reads CSARGGTSKEETQYF.

The chain couples TRBV5-1 to TRBJ1-1; the TRBD1 assignment by TCRdb is unverifiable without DNA. The germline CDR1 and CDR2 sequences are SGHRS and YFSETQ. The CDR3 is made up of 14 amino acids. The CDR3 is CASGSRGGDTEAFF.

The chain uses TRBV5-5 and TRBJ2-5. The CDR3 has 14 residues. The V gene's germline CDR1 is SGHKS and CDR2 YYEKEE (reference sequence). The CDR3 sequence is CASSLGAYQETQYF.

The chain combines TRBV6-2 or TRBV6-3 with TRBJ2-1. Germline V gene data show CDR1 as MNHEY and CDR2 as SVGEGT. This CDR3 has 12 amino acids. The CDR3 reads CASSYSYRGQFF.

The chain couples TRBV10-3 to TRBJ2-5; TCRdb calls TRBD2, which cannot be checked without DNA. The CDR3 is 11 residues long. Germline values: CDR1 ENHRY, CDR2 SYGVKD. This chain's CDR3 is CAVLARETQYF.

This rearrangement joins TRBV7-9 to TRBJ2-7; without DNA, the TCRdb call of TRBD2 cannot be checked. The CDR3 runs to 15 residues. Germline CDR1 reads SEHNR; CDR2 reads FQNEAQ (reference sequence). The CDR3 loop is CASSSGKGVSSEQYF.

The chain employs TRBV3-1 and TRBJ2-1; no DNA is available, so the TRBD2 call from TCRdb remains unchecked. Germline values: CDR1 LGHDT, CDR2 YNNKEL (reference sequence). The CDR3 contains 14 residues. The CDR3 reads CASSQDLTSGEQFF.

The V and J genes are TRBV7-9 and TRBJ2-1. The CDR3 covers 14 residues. In germline, CDR1 is SEHNR, CDR2 FQNEAQ (reference sequence). The chain's CDR3 is CASSLRETSNEQFF. Drawing the rest from reference TRBV7-9 and TRBJ2-1, the complete variable domain is DTGVSQNPRHKITKRGQNVTFRCDPISEHNRLYWYRQTLGQGPEFLTYFQNEAQLEKSRLLSDRFSAERPKGSFSTLEIQRTEQGDSAMYLCASSLRETSNEQFFGPGTRLTVL.

The rearrangement links TRBV29-1 to TRBJ2-1. The length of the CDR3 is 13 residues. Germline-derived CDR1 and CDR2 are SQVTM and ANQGSEA. This CDR3 reads CSVGRLLNNEQFF.

This CDR3 is CASRRDREAFF. The J gene is TRBJ1-1, the V gene TRBV7-2; TCRdb selects TRBD1, and the lack of DNA leaves this call unchecked. CDR1 and CDR2 from the germline V gene are SGHTA and FQGNSA. This CDR3 is built from 11 residues.

This chain links TRBV7-3 with TRBJ2-6; the TCRdb D gene call, TRBD1, has no DNA to confirm it. Germline V lookup: CDR1 SGHTA, CDR2 FQGTGA. This CDR3 contains 16 residues. The CDR3 spells CASSAGHSIGANVLTF.

The chain employs TRBV6-1 and TRBJ2-6. CDR1 and CDR2 (germline): MNHNS, SASEGT. The CDR3 totals 15 residues. The CDR3 loop is CASAAASSGANVLTF.

The V gene is TRBV20-1, the J gene TRBJ2-3; the D gene TCRdb calls, TRBD1, cannot be checked with no DNA. Germline-derived CDR1 and CDR2 are DFQATT and SNEGSKA (reference sequence). The length of the CDR3 is 16 residues. CDR3 amino acids: CSATVTGVSGTDTQYF.

The chain carries TRBV5-1 and TRBJ2-2; as DNA is missing, the TRBD2 call by TCRdb cannot be tested. CDR3 length equals 15 residues. Germline V lookup: CDR1 SGHRS, CDR2 YFSETQ. CDR3 region: CASSLVSGSKGELFF.

V is TRBV12-3 or TRBV12-4 and J is TRBJ2-2; with no DNA, the TCRdb D assignment of TRBD1 cannot be verified. The CDR3 runs to 15 residues. Here the CDR3 reads CASSLRQANTGELFF.

The chain combines TRBV6-2 or TRBV6-3 with TRBJ2-1; TCRdb's D gene call, TRBD1, goes unchecked for lack of DNA. Per germline, CDR1 MNHEY and CDR2 SVGEGT. CDR3 length: 13 residues. CDR3 residues: CASISGSRGEQFF.

The J gene is TRBJ2-1, the V gene TRBV6-2 or TRBV6-3; no DNA is available, so the TRBD2 call from TCRdb remains unchecked. Germline V gene lookup returns CDR1 MNHEY and CDR2 SVGEGT. This CDR3 region has 14 residues. The CDR3 sequence is CASRKGLVNNEQFF.

The chain uses TRBV20-1 and TRBJ1-2. Germline lookup yields CDR1 DFQATT and CDR2 SNEGSKA (reference sequence). CDR3 length equals 12 residues. The CDR3 spells CSARDGVYGYTF.

The chain combines TRBV27 with TRBJ2-1; the D gene TCRdb calls, TRBD1, cannot be checked with no DNA. This CDR3 spans 18 amino acids. Germline CDR1 is MNHEY and CDR2 is SMNVEV (reference sequence). CDR3 region: CASSLQTHRDIPYNEQFF.

The J gene is TRBJ2-1, the V gene TRBV3-1; the D call from TCRdb, TRBD2, cannot be confirmed without DNA. This CDR3 is built from 15 residues. Germline V gives CDR1 LGHDT, CDR2 YNNKEL (reference sequence). This chain's CDR3 is CASSHPQRGYNEQFF.

The chain couples TRBV29-1 to TRBJ2-4; TCRdb's D call, TRBD1, is unchecked because there is no DNA. The germline V gene has CDR1 SQVTM and CDR2 ANQGSEA. The CDR3 sequence is 16 residues long. The CDR3 sequence is CSAKLPGRSAKNIQYF.

This chain joins TRBV6-2 or TRBV6-3 and TRBJ2-7; TCRdb lists TRBD2, though no DNA is available to test this call. The CDR3 sequence is 18 residues long. Germline CDR1 is MNHEY and CDR2 is SVGEGT. CDR3 amino acids: CASSFELAGGSLSYEQYF.

The CDR3 protein is CASSYSGRADEKLFF. The J gene is TRBJ1-4, the V gene TRBV5-1; TCRdb's D call of TRBD1 is untestable without DNA. CDR1 is SGHRS, CDR2 YFSETQ, per germline. The CDR3 is made up of 15 amino acids.

The V call is TRBV27, the J call TRBJ1-5; as DNA is missing, the TRBD1 call by TCRdb cannot be tested. Germline CDR1 reads MNHEY; CDR2 reads SMNVEV (reference sequence). The CDR3 runs to 15 residues. CDR3 sequence: CASSPDRVSRQPQHF.

The rearrangement joins TRBV27 to TRBJ2-1; TCRdb returns TRBD2, unconfirmable since there is no DNA. Germline V gene sequence: CDR1 MNHEY, CDR2 SMNVEV (reference sequence). This CDR3 is 15 amino acids long. CDR3 in amino acids: CASSDGLAVYNEQFF.

This chain's CDR3 is CSVEDRHVGTGVYEQYF. V usage is TRBV29-1 and J usage is TRBJ2-7; the D call from TCRdb, TRBD1, cannot be confirmed without DNA. The CDR3 consists of 17 residues. Germline lookup yields CDR1 SQVTM and CDR2 ANQGSEA.

CDR3 sequence reads: CASSQDQDRALNNEQFF. J is TRBJ2-1 and V is TRBV3-1; with no DNA, the TCRdb D assignment of TRBD1 cannot be verified. The CDR3 loop spans 17 amino acids. The V gene's germline CDR1 is LGHDT and CDR2 YNNKEL (reference sequence).

The chain has TRBV5-1 and TRBJ2-5; TCRdb designates TRBD2, a call that cannot be tested without DNA. The CDR3 contains 17 residues. Germline-derived CDR1 and CDR2 are SGHRS and YFSETQ. The CDR3 spells CASSFPPASGVGETQYF.

The V gene is TRBV12-3 or TRBV12-4, the J gene TRBJ2-5; TCRdb picks TRBD2, but there is no DNA to check that call. The CDR3 extends over 15 amino acids. Here the CDR3 reads CASSSQRGYQETQYF.